Below, one TCR beta chain is given with its context. Its cognate antigen is unknown. At collection, donors were nominally healthy, but unrecorded immune exposures were probable. The sample originates from a study of cytomegalovirus exposure and HLA in healthy donors. This CDR3 region has 10 residues. The ends were cut back, 1 base at V and 9 bases at J, with 6 bases in the middle. The germline V gene has CDR1 GTSNPN and CDR2 SVGIG (reference sequence). The PCR made use of 60 Vbeta and 13 Jbeta primers. Method: immunoSEQ multiplex PCR; TCRdb's copy keeps in-frame clones and lacks some. The table lists about 130,000 clones, around three quarters of them singletons. General study results and limits: Available immune exposure information was restricted to CMV serostatus only. In a later analysis, a genetic analysis reported fewer productive-TCR N-insertions in an Asian-associated ancestry cluster than the cohort average. Later examination showed HLA-associated TCR beta chains had greater clonal expansion than equally common others.

This chain joins TRBV30 and TRBJ1-1; no reliable D call. Sequencing was performed on PBMCs. The TCR comes from a man younger than 35 in good health and CMV-seronegative. For the CDR3, the DNA is TGTGCCTGGAGTGATAGTCAAGCTTTCTTT. Amino acid sequence: CAWSDSQAFF.